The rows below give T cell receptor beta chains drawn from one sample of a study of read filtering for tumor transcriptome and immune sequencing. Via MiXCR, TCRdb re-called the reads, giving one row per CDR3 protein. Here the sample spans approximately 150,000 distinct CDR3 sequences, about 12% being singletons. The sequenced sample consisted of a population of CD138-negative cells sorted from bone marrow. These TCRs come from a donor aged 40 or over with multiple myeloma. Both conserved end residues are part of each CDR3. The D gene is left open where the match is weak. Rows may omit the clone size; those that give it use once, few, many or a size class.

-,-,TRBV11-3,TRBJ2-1,CAGSLGTSFYNEQFF,TGTGCCGGCAGCTTAGGGACCAGCTTCTACAATGAGCAGTTCTTC
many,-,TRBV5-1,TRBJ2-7,CASRLDIPTYEQYF,TGCGCCAGCAGACTTGACATCCCCACCTACGAGCAGTACTTC
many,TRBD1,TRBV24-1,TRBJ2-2,CATSDFLGQGRTGELFF,TGTGCCACCAGTGATTTTCTGGGACAGGGGAGAACCGGGGAGCTGTTTTTT
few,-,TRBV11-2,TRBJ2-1,CASSWGVVSYNEQFF,TGTGCCAGCAGCTGGGGGGTAGTCTCCTACAATGAGCAGTTCTTC
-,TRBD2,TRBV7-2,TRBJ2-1,CASTLAGVGDNEQFF,TGTGCCAGCACCCTAGCGGGGGTAGGGGACAATGAGCAGTTCTTC
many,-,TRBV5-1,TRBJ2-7,CASSSDSNYEQYF,TGCGCCAGCAGCTCCGACAGCAACTACGAGCAGTACTTC
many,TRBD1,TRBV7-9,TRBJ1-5,CASSLGTGNRNQPQHF,TGTGCCAGCAGCCTCGGGACAGGGAACCGCAATCAGCCCCAGCATTTT
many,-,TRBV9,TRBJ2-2,CASRSGQNTGELFF,TGTGCCAGCAGGTCGGGACAGAACACCGGGGAGCTGTTTTTT
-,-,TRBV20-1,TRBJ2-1,CSAKDLSSYNEQFF,TGCAGTGCGAAGGACCTGAGCTCCTACAATGAGCAGTTCTTC
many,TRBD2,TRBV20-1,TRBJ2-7,CSASGVLAGGPSYEQYF,TGCAGTGCAAGCGGGGTGTTAGCGGGAGGGCCCTCCTACGAGCAGTACTTC
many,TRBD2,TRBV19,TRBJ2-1,CASSIGLAGHSSYNEQFF,TGTGCCAGTAGTATAGGGCTAGCGGGCCATAGCTCCTACAATGAGCAGTTCTTC
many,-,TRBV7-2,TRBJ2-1,CASSLDWGSLGDEQFF,TGTGCCAGCAGCTTAGATTGGGGGAGTTTGGGCGATGAGCAGTTCTTC
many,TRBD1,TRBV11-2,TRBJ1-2,CASSANWDRAGGYTF,TGTGCCAGCAGCGCCAACTGGGACAGGGCTGGCGGCTACACCTTC
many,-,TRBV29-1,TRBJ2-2,CSVGWSGRTGELFF,TGCAGCGTTGGTTGGTCAGGGAGGACCGGGGAGCTGTTTTTT
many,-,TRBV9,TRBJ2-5,CASGNGRAYGETQYF,TGTGCCAGCGGGAATGGGAGAGCGTATGGAGAGACCCAGTACTTC
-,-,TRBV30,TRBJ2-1,CAWTRESGSGEQFF,TGTGCCTGGACCCGGGAATCGGGGTCTGGCGAGCAGTTCTTC
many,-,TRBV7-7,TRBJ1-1,CASSTSTNTEAFF,TGTGCCAGCAGCACGTCAACGAACACTGAAGCTTTCTTT
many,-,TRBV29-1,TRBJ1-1,CSARQLNTEAFF,TGCAGCGCCAGACAGTTGAACACTGAAGCTTTCTTT
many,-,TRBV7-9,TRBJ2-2,CASSPSLGQSPNTGELFF,TGTGCCAGCAGCCCTAGCCTAGGACAGTCACCGAACACCGGGGAGCTGTTTTTT
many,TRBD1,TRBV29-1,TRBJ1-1,CSVELRTGTLNTEAFF,TGCAGCGTTGAACTACGGACAGGAACCCTGAACACTGAAGCTTTCTTT
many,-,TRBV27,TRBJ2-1,CASSLYPGRLSYNEQFF,TGTGCCAGCAGTTTATACCCGGGCAGGCTCTCCTACAATGAGCAGTTCTTC
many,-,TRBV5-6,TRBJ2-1,CASSLTRGVSYNEQFF,TGTGCCAGCAGCTTGACGAGGGGAGTCTCCTACAATGAGCAGTTCTTC
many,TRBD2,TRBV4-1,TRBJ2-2,CASSPRSGLLTGELFF,TGCGCCAGCAGTCCCCGATCGGGACTACTAACCGGGGAGCTGTTTTTT
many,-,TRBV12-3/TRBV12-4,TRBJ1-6,CASRDWTAANSPLHF,TGTGCCAGCAGGGATTGGACAGCCGCTAATTCACCCCTCCACTTT
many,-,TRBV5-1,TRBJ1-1,CASSTDDTEAFF,TGCGCCAGCAGCACCGACGACACTGAAGCTTTCTTT
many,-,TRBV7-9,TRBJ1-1,CASSLVQGSEAFF,TGTGCCAGCAGCTTAGTTCAGGGATCTGAAGCTTTCTTT
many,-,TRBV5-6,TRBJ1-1,CASSPRVVRGNTEAFF,TGTGCCAGCAGCCCCCGGGTTGTCCGAGGGAACACTGAAGCTTTCTTT
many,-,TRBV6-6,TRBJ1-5,CASSYRGNQPQHF,TGTGCCAGCAGTTACAGGGGCAATCAGCCCCAGCATTTT
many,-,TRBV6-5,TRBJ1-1,CASSRYLTVNTEAFF,TGTGCCAGCAGTCGATACCTTACCGTGAACACTGAAGCTTTCTTT
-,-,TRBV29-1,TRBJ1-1,CSVAPGLGEAFF,TGCAGCGTCGCACCTGGACTGGGTGAAGCTTTCTTT
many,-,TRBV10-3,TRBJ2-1,CAISESYNEQFF,TGTGCCATCAGTGAGTCCTACAATGAGCAGTTCTTC
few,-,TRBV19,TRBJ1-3,CASSLLGSSGNTIYF,TGTGCCAGTAGCCTCCTTGGTAGCTCTGGAAACACCATATATTTT
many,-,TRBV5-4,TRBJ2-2,CASSFGQGPPGELFF,TGTGCCAGCAGCTTCGGGCAGGGGCCCCCCGGGGAGCTGTTTTTT
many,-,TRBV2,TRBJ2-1,CASGRDTLRGEQFF,TGTGCCAGCGGTCGAGACACACTTCGAGGTGAGCAGTTCTTC
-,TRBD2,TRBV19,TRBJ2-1,CASRTSGGSYKEQFF,TGTGCCAGTAGAACAAGCGGGGGCTCCTACAAGGAGCAGTTCTTC
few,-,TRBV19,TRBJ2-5,CASSAGTDETQYF,TGTGCCAGTAGTGCGGGGACAGACGAGACCCAGTACTTC
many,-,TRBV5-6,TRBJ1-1,CASSPGDTEAFF,TGTGCCAGCAGTCCGGGCGACACTGAAGCTTTCTTT
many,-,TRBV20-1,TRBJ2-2,CSADGPGELFF,TGCAGTGCCGACGGGCCCGGGGAGCTGTTTTTT
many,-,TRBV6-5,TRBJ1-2,CASSPGGRKGYTF,TGTGCCAGCAGCCCGGGAGGGAGAAAGGGCTACACCTTC
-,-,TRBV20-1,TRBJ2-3,CSAPLGGTDTQYF,TGCAGTGCTCCCTTGGGGGGCACAGATACGCAGTATTTT
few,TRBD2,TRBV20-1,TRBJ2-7,CSARERTSGYEQYF,TGCAGTGCTAGAGAAAGGACTAGCGGCTACGAGCAGTACTTC
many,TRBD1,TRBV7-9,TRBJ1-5,CASSSGQGIQPQHF,TGTGCCAGCAGCTCTGGACAGGGTATTCAGCCCCAGCATTTT
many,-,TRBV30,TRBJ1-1,CAWTGVKTEAFF,TGTGCCTGGACCGGGGTCAAGACTGAAGCTTTCTTT
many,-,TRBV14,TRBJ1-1,CASRADGNTEAFF,TGTGCCAGCAGGGCAGACGGGAACACTGAAGCTTTCTTT
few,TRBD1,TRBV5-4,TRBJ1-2,CASSSPRQGDHYGYTF,TGTGCCAGCAGCTCTCCTAGACAGGGCGATCACTATGGCTACACCTTC
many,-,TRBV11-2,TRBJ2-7,CASSGGLLSYEQYF,TGTGCCAGCAGCGGGGGACTTCTCTCCTACGAGCAGTACTTC
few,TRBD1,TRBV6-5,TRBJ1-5,CASSPGTGVGQPQHF,TGTGCCAGCAGCCCCGGGACAGGGGTCGGGCAGCCCCAGCATTTT
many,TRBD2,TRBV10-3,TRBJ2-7,CAISEVRGSGNSEQYF,TGTGCCATCAGTGAGGTTCGTGGTAGCGGGAACAGCGAGCAGTACTTC
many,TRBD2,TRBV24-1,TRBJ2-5,CATSEAGGWIQETQYF,TGTGCCACCAGTGAAGCGGGAGGCTGGATTCAAGAGACCCAGTACTTC
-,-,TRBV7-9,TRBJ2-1,CASCLGSGVTEQFF,TGTGCCAGCTGCTTAGGTAGCGGAGTTACTGAGCAGTTCTTC
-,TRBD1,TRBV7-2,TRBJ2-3,CASSLNQGATDTQYF,TGTGCCAGCAGCTTAAACCAGGGGGCAACAGATACGCAGTATTTT
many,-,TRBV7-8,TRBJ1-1,CASSLGDSGEAFF,TGTGCCAGCAGCTTAGGGGATTCGGGTGAAGCTTTCTTT
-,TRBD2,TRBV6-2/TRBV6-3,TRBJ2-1,CASSYSPGRVYEQFF,TGTGCCAGCAGTTACTCGCCCGGGAGGGTCTATGAGCAGTTCTTC
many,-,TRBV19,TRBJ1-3,CARGIDSGNTIYF,TGTGCCAGGGGGATCGACTCTGGAAACACCATATATTTT
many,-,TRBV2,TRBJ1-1,CATGAEVNTEAFF,TGTGCAACGGGGGCAGAAGTGAACACTGAAGCTTTCTTT